A selection of T cell receptor beta chains follows, all from one sample in a study of shared clonotypes between healthy human individuals. Libraries were prepared by immunoSEQ multiplex PCR; TCRdb keeps only in-frame clonotypes and omits some of them. The profile covers 150,000 to 200,000 clones, with approximately 62% appearing a single time and 10% taken by the ten largest. Input material: memory CD4+ T cells sorted from blood. These receptors were collected from a young man in good health. The CDR3 runs from the conserved cysteine through the conserved F or W. The D gene is left open where the match is weak. Not all rows give a size; the values are once, few, many and, for expanded clones, a class.

clone_size	v_call	d_call	j_call	cdr3_aa	cdr3_nt
NA	TRBV30	NA	TRBJ1-2	CAWSLDTYGYTF	TGTGCCTGGAGTCTGGACACCTATGGCTACACCTTC
NA	TRBV27	NA	TRBJ2-3	CASSLSWADTQYF	TGTGCCAGCAGTTTATCCTGGGCAGATACGCAGTATTTT
NA	TRBV5-1	TRBD2	TRBJ2-7	CASSLTSDYEQYF	TGCGCCAGCAGCTTGACTAGCGACTACGAGCAGTACTTC
NA	TRBV6-6	NA	TRBJ2-5	CASSPLTGPQTQYF	TGTGCCAGCAGCCCCCTGACAGGCCCCCAGACCCAGTACTTC
NA	TRBV18	TRBD1	TRBJ2-1	CASSRGTGVNEQFF	TGTGCCAGCTCCCGCGGGACAGGGGTCAATGAGCAGTTCTTC
once	TRBV18	NA	TRBJ1-4	CASSPGVNEKLFF	TGTGCCAGCTCACCAGGGGTTAATGAAAAACTGTTTTTT
NA	TRBV5-5	TRBD2	TRBJ2-3	CASSSFSGFTDTQYF	TGTGCCAGCAGCTCCTTTAGCGGGTTCACAGATACGCAGTATTTT
once	TRBV2	NA	TRBJ1-3	CASSERRGVRNTIYF	TGTGCCAGCAGTGAACGACGGGGGGTCAGAAACACCATATATTTT
NA	TRBV6-5	NA	TRBJ2-7	CASSYQPGAGYEQYF	TGTGCCAGCAGTTACCAGCCGGGGGCTGGGTACGAGCAGTACTTC
NA	TRBV7-7	TRBD2	TRBJ2-7	CASSPGPGGNEQYF	TGTGCCAGCAGCCCTGGTCCCGGGGGGAACGAGCAGTACTTC
NA	TRBV7-2	NA	TRBJ1-1	CASSLAMSGTEAFF	TGTGCCAGCAGCTTAGCGATGAGCGGCACTGAAGCTTTCTTT
NA	TRBV7-2	NA	TRBJ1-5	CASSLSPNQPQHF	TGTGCCAGCAGCTTATCACCAAATCAGCCCCAGCATTTT
NA	TRBV28	TRBD1	TRBJ2-7	CASSPVRTGPNEQYF	TGTGCCAGCAGTCCGGTGCGGACAGGGCCGAACGAGCAGTACTTC
NA	TRBV7-2	NA	TRBJ2-7	CASSIRRGRHEQYF	TGTGCCAGCAGCATACGCCGGGGGCGGCACGAGCAGTACTTC
NA	TRBV11-2	TRBD1	TRBJ2-5	CASSYNRGKETQYF	TGTGCCAGCAGCTACAACAGGGGGAAAGAGACCCAGTACTTC
NA	TRBV10-2	TRBD2	TRBJ2-7	CASSTLAAPSYEQYF	TGCGCCAGCAGCACACTAGCGGCCCCGTCCTACGAGCAGTACTTC
NA	TRBV29-1	NA	TRBJ2-7	CSVAPRAPGREQYF	TGCAGCGTCGCCCCCCGGGCCCCCGGGCGCGAGCAGTACTTC
NA	TRBV7-9	NA	TRBJ2-1	CASSFGSSYNEQFF	TGTGCCAGCAGCTTTGGGAGCTCCTACAATGAGCAGTTCTTC
NA	TRBV30	NA	TRBJ1-5	CAWRPHSTRGVGQPQHF	TGTGCCTGGAGGCCCCATTCTACGCGGGGCGTGGGGCAGCCCCAGCATTTT
NA	TRBV7-9	TRBD1	TRBJ1-1	CASSSIQQGAGNTEAFF	TGTGCCAGCAGCTCAATTCAACAGGGGGCTGGGAACACTGAAGCTTTCTTT
many	TRBV5-1	NA	TRBJ1-4	CASSPQQNEKLFF	TGCGCCAGCAGCCCGCAGCAGAATGAAAAACTGTTTTTT
NA	TRBV28	TRBD2	TRBJ2-3	CASSPSGTIADSTDTQYF	TGTGCCAGCAGTCCTAGCGGGACGATCGCCGATAGCACAGATACGCAGTATTTT
NA	TRBV6-5	TRBD2	TRBJ2-1	CASSLIAGGPDEQFF	TGTGCCAGCAGCCTTATAGCGGGAGGACCGGATGAGCAGTTCTTC
NA	TRBV6-5	NA	TRBJ2-7	CASSGGLGDAYEQYF	TGTGCCAGCAGTGGGGGCCTTGGTGATGCCTACGAGCAGTACTTC
NA	TRBV28	NA	TRBJ1-2	CASSPIVFGGRGYTF	TGTGCCAGCAGTCCGATAGTCTTTGGGGGCCGGGGCTACACCTTC
many	TRBV5-1	NA	TRBJ2-5	CASSRETQETQYF	TGCGCCAGCAGTCGGGAGACCCAAGAGACCCAGTACTTC
NA	TRBV7-1	NA	TRBJ1-2	CASSPEPVYGHTF	TGTGCCAGCAGCCCCGAACCTGTCTATGGCCACACCTTC
NA	TRBV2	NA	TRBJ1-1	CASRKQGNTEAFF	TGTGCCAGCAGGAAACAGGGGAACACTGAAGCTTTCTTT
once	TRBV7-2	TRBD2	TRBJ2-7	CASSLGLAGPYEQYF	TGTGCCAGCAGCTTAGGACTAGCGGGCCCCTACGAGCAGTACTTC
NA	TRBV15	TRBD2	TRBJ2-7	CATSRGLRVGGLKSYEQYF	TGTGCCACCAGCAGAGGCCTAAGGGTGGGGGGGTTAAAGTCCTACGAGCAGTACTTC
NA	TRBV19	TRBD1	TRBJ1-2	CASNQGAGGYTF	TGTGCCAGTAATCAGGGGGCCGGGGGCTACACCTTC
NA	TRBV4-3	NA	TRBJ2-5	CASSQGSGGRPQETQYF	TGCGCCAGCAGCCAAGGATCTGGAGGCAGGCCTCAAGAGACCCAGTACTTC
NA	TRBV27	NA	TRBJ2-7	CASSPGTASYEQYF	TGTGCCAGCAGCCCCGGGACGGCCTCCTACGAGCAGTACTTC
NA	TRBV18	NA	TRBJ2-7	CASSFGQVYEQYF	TGTGCCAGCTCATTCGGGCAGGTCTACGAGCAGTACTTC
NA	TRBV15	NA	TRBJ2-5	CATSRDQLNQETQYF	TGTGCCACCAGCAGAGACCAATTGAACCAAGAGACCCAGTACTTC
few	TRBV6-1	NA	TRBJ1-2	CASSESPGSYGYTF	TGTGCCAGCAGTGAATCGCCAGGGAGCTATGGCTACACCTTC
NA	TRBV18	TRBD1	TRBJ2-3	CASSPPWTGDTQYF	TGTGCCAGCTCACCACCTTGGACAGGAGATACGCAGTATTTT
few	TRBV2	NA	TRBJ1-5	CASRGQNNQPQHF	TGTGCCAGCAGAGGACAGAACAATCAGCCCCAGCATTTT
NA	TRBV25-1	TRBD2	TRBJ2-1	CASSELTGGPSVNEQFF	TGTGCCAGCAGTGAATTGACGGGAGGGCCGAGTGTAAATGAGCAGTTCTTC
NA	TRBV6-5	NA	TRBJ1-5	CASSYDSNQPQHF	TGTGCCAGCAGTTACGACAGCAATCAGCCCCAGCATTTT